A selection of T cell receptor beta chains follows, all from one sample in a study of blood T cell repertoires in COVID-19. The protocol was immunoSEQ multiplex PCR, while the TCRdb copy is restricted to in-frame clones and leaves out a portion. The sample carries 95,000 to 150,000 clones, more than 75% recorded once. Sequenced: peripheral blood. The receptors here all came from a man aged 60 to 69 with acute or convalescent COVID-19. The CDR3 runs from the conserved cysteine through the conserved F or W. The order of the fields is D gene, V gene, CDR3 length, clone size, J gene, CDR3 protein, CDR3 DNA. The D gene is left open where the match is weak. Clone size is given for some rows only: seen once, a few or many times, or a class if the clone is expanded.

D: TRBD1; V: TRBV10-3; length: 12; size: -; J: TRBJ2-3; CDR3: CATGQGTDTQYF; DNA: TGTGCCACGGGACAGGGGACAGATACGCAGTATTTT
D: -; V: TRBV10-3; length: 13; size: -; J: TRBJ2-5; CDR3: CAISEGTQETQYF; DNA: TGTGCCATCAGTGAGGGGACTCAAGAGACCCAGTACTTC
D: -; V: TRBV5-1; length: 14; size: -; J: TRBJ2-3; CDR3: CASSSSGAPDTQYF; DNA: TGCGCCAGCAGCTCTTCTGGGGCCCCAGATACGCAGTATTTT
D: TRBD1; V: TRBV24-1; length: 13; size: -; J: TRBJ2-5; CDR3: CATRTGGESTQYF; DNA: TGTGCCACCAGGACAGGGGGCGAGTCGACCCAGTACTTC
D: -; V: TRBV28; length: 18; size: -; J: TRBJ1-4; CDR3: CASSPLGRVGEKNEKLFF; DNA: TGTGCCAGCAGTCCCCTTGGGAGGGTCGGGGAGAAAAATGAAAAACTGTTTTTT
D: -; V: TRBV6-4; length: 13; size: -; J: TRBJ1-6; CDR3: CASSDSQGSPLHF; DNA: TGTGCCAGCAGTGACTCGCAGGGCTCACCCCTCCACTTT
D: -; V: TRBV29-1; length: 14; size: -; J: TRBJ1-3; CDR3: CSVRGVSSGNTIYF; DNA: TGCAGCGTGCGGGGCGTTAGCTCTGGAAACACCATATATTTT
D: TRBD1; V: TRBV20-1; length: 19; size: once; J: TRBJ2-3; CDR3: CSASGQGWKPSFSTDTQYF; DNA: TGCAGTGCTAGTGGACAGGGTTGGAAACCTTCCTTTAGCACAGATACGCAGTATTTT
D: TRBD1; V: TRBV6-5; length: 15; size: -; J: TRBJ1-5; CDR3: CASSTTGDQRQPQHF; DNA: TGTGCCAGCAGTACGACAGGGGATCAGCGTCAGCCCCAGCATTTT
D: -; V: TRBV11-2; length: 19; size: -; J: TRBJ2-1; CDR3: CASSSAFAGTPLLNEEQFF; DNA: TGTGCCAGCAGCTCGGCTTTCGCGGGGACCCCCCTTCTCAATGAGGAGCAGTTCTTC
D: TRBD2; V: TRBV18; length: 19; size: -; J: TRBJ2-1; CDR3: CASSHTAPLAGVFYNEQFF; DNA: TGTGCCAGCTCACATACCGCCCCCCTAGCGGGAGTGTTCTACAATGAGCAGTTCTTC
D: -; V: TRBV15; length: 17; size: -; J: TRBJ1-6; CDR3: CATSRDPWGWLASPLHF; DNA: TGTGCCACCAGCAGAGATCCCTGGGGCTGGTTGGCTTCACCCCTCCACTTT
D: TRBD2; V: TRBV5-6; length: 15; size: -; J: TRBJ2-3; CDR3: CASSFWRERTDTQYF; DNA: TGTGCCAGCAGCTTTTGGCGGGAGCGCACAGATACGCAGTATTTT
D: -; V: TRBV19; length: 12; size: -; J: TRBJ1-1; CDR3: CASSKGDREAFF; DNA: TGTGCCAGTAGCAAAGGGGACCGGGAGGCTTTCTTT
D: -; V: TRBV30; length: 11; size: few; J: TRBJ2-7; CDR3: CAWSPKREQYF; DNA: TGTGCCTGGAGTCCCAAGAGGGAGCAGTACTTC
D: -; V: TRBV10-3; length: 14; size: -; J: TRBJ2-7; CDR3: CAISETGSTYEQYF; DNA: TGTGCCATCAGTGAAACCGGGAGTACCTACGAGCAGTACTTC
D: -; V: TRBV6-5; length: 14; size: -; J: TRBJ1-4; CDR3: CASRLTQSNEKLFF; DNA: TGTGCCAGCAGATTGACACAGTCTAATGAAAAACTGTTTTTT
D: -; V: TRBV28; length: 14; size: -; J: TRBJ1-2; CDR3: CASSKMGGGGGYTF; DNA: TGTGCCAGCAGCAAAATGGGGGGCGGGGGAGGCTACACCTTC
D: TRBD2; V: TRBV2; length: 15; size: few; J: TRBJ2-7; CDR3: CASSEVGGSGVEQYF; DNA: TGTGCCAGCAGTGAAGTCGGCGGGAGCGGGGTCGAGCAGTACTTC
D: -; V: TRBV6-5; length: 13; size: -; J: TRBJ2-7; CDR3: CASSQDTSYEQYF; DNA: TGTGCCAGCAGTCAGGACACCTCCTACGAGCAGTACTTC
D: TRBD1; V: TRBV7-2; length: 17; size: once; J: TRBJ2-7; CDR3: CASSLETGTGGYDEQYF; DNA: TGTGCCAGCAGCTTAGAGACCGGGACAGGGGGCTACGACGAGCAGTACTTC
D: TRBD1; V: TRBV27; length: 14; size: -; J: TRBJ1-6; CDR3: CASSLDRGYDPLHF; DNA: TGTGCCAGCAGTTTAGACAGGGGATATGACCCCCTCCACTTT
D: -; V: TRBV9; length: 14; size: -; J: TRBJ2-7; CDR3: CASSVGGRSYEQYF; DNA: TGTGCCAGCAGCGTCGGCGGAAGGTCCTACGAGCAGTACTTC
D: TRBD1; V: TRBV7-2; length: 14; size: -; J: TRBJ2-5; CDR3: CASSPGTAQETQYF; DNA: TGTGCCAGCAGCCCTGGGACAGCTCAAGAGACCCAGTACTTC
D: TRBD2; V: TRBV5-8; length: 17; size: -; J: TRBJ2-2; CDR3: CASSSGLAGPNTGELFF; DNA: TGTGCCAGCAGCTCAGGACTAGCGGGACCTAACACCGGGGAGCTGTTTTTT
D: TRBD1; V: TRBV2; length: 13; size: -; J: TRBJ2-7; CDR3: CASRGTASYEQYF; DNA: TGTGCCAGCAGAGGGACAGCTTCCTACGAGCAGTACTTC
D: -; V: TRBV18; length: 15; size: -; J: TRBJ2-5; CDR3: CARAGGGRVIETQYF; DNA: TGTGCCCGCGCAGGGGGCGGGAGGGTAATTGAGACCCAGTACTTC
D: TRBD1; V: TRBV5-4; length: 16; size: -; J: TRBJ2-3; CDR3: CASSWGSGGVTDTQYF; DNA: TGTGCCAGCAGCTGGGGGTCAGGGGGCGTCACAGATACGCAGTATTTT
D: TRBD2; V: TRBV24-1; length: 18; size: -; J: TRBJ2-1; CDR3: CATSDLGGTSDLLNEQFF; DNA: TGTGCCACCAGTGATTTGGGGGGGACTAGCGATCTACTGAATGAGCAGTTCTTC
D: -; V: TRBV5-1; length: 16; size: -; J: TRBJ2-7; CDR3: CASSLGTGFNSYEQYF; DNA: TGCGCCAGCAGCTTGGGGACGGGATTCAACTCCTACGAGCAGTACTTC
D: TRBD2; V: TRBV7-9; length: 18; size: -; J: TRBJ2-3; CDR3: CASSSSPGLAASTDTQYF; DNA: TGTGCCAGCAGCTCGTCCCCGGGACTAGCAGCCAGCACAGATACGCAGTATTTT